This TCR beta chain was recorded in a study of vaccination and CD4 T cells after COVID-19. In the study overall: Convalescent participants consisted of six males and four females, two being Hispanic. The authors used overlapping spike peptides from SARS-CoV-2, HCoV-NL63, HCoV-OC43 and HCoV-229E to stimulate cells.

CDR1 is SNHLY and CDR2 is FYNNEI in the germline V gene. Trimming removed 6 bases at V and 8 bases at J, with 19 bases between. The CDR3 covers 14 residues. Sequenced with the Oncomine TCR Beta short-read assay was DNA taken from cultured CD4+ T cells. MiXCR was run by TCRdb on the PCR reads, yielding one entry per CDR3 protein. The repertoire consists of more than 11,000 distinct CDR3 sequences, with 29% occurring once and the leading ten covering around a fifth. This clonotype has just a few counts. Its matching antigen is unknown. Indicated treatment: approximately 10-day PBMC culture with coronavirus spike peptide pools or control peptides (ViraFEST assay). Under the ViraFEST approach, antigen-specific T cells were expanded with peptide pools and TCRs subsequently sequenced.

The chain combines TRBV2 with TRBJ1-2; D is perhaps TRBD1 (6 bases). The sample here was CD4+ T cells from blood, cultured in vitro, taken before SARS-CoV-2 vaccination. This receptor was obtained from a human donor who received a COVID-19 vaccine. CDR3 protein: CASRLHRDGGGYTF. CDR3 bases: TGTGCCAGCAGATTGCACAGGGATGGGGGAGGCTACACCTTC.